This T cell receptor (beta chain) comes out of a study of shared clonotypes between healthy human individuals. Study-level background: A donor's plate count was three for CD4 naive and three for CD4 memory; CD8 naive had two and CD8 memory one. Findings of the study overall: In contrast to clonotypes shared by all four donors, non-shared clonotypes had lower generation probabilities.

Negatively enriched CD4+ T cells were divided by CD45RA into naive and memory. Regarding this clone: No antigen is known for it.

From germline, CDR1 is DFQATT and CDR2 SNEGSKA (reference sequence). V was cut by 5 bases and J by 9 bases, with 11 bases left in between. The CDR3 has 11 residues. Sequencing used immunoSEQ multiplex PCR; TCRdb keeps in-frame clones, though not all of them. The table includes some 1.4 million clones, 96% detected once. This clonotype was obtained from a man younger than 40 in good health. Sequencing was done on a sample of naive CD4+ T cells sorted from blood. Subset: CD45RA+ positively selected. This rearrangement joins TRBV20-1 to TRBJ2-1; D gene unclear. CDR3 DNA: TGCAGTGCTCTGACCAGAGCTGAGCAGTTCTTC. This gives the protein CSALTRAEQFF.